The 31 T cell receptor beta chains below all came from one sample that was sequenced in a study of blood T cell repertoires in COVID-19 (dated by TCRdb to about 2020). Receptor amplification or capture employed the immunoSEQ multiplex PCR assay. TCRdb provides this immuneACCESS table in a form limited to in-frame rearrangements. Some clones are lacking; in checked studies, under half of them reflect an unresolved V gene, and why the rest are absent is not known. Present in this sample are about 250,000 clones, over 70% of which were seen just once. The biggest ten clones account for roughly 7.9% of the sample. Material for sequencing was peripheral blood. The receptors were gathered from an elderly woman with acute or convalescent COVID-19.

The CDR3 DNA reads TGTGCCAGCAGCCAAGAGGGGCTAGCGGGGGGGCTAGGGGCCAACGTCCTGACTTTC. Translation: CASSQEGLAGGLGANVLTF. The rearrangement uses TRBV4-2 and TRBJ2-6; 12 nucleotides align to TRBD2. V lost 0 bases to trimming and J lost 4 bases; unmatched junction nucleotides: 7. Germline V gene sequence: CDR1 LGHNA, CDR2 YNFKEQ. The CDR3 sequence is 19 residues long.

On this clone itself: The junction departs from the called germline gene at one end, perhaps through a read error. J is TRBJ2-3 and V is TRBV5-1; D remains ambiguous. The CDR3 length is 13 residues. Germline V gene lookup returns CDR1 SGHRS and CDR2 YFSETQ. The CDR3 reads CASSAQSTDMQYF. Here the CDR3 DNA reads TGCGCCAGCAGCGCCCAAAGCACAGATATGCAGTATTTT.

The V and J genes are TRBV6-2 or TRBV6-3 and TRBJ1-2; D is perhaps TRBD1 (6 bases). Germline CDR1 and CDR2: MNHEY and SVGEGT. The CDR3 spans 13 residues. Trimming removed 2 bases at V and 8 bases at J, with 12 bases between. The chain's CDR3 is CASSYQTGGGYTF. Here the CDR3 DNA reads TGTGCCAGCAGTTACCAGACAGGAGGCGGCTACACCTTC.

This chain links TRBV18 with TRBJ1-2; D may be TRBD1 (6 bases). The CDR3 sequence is 17 residues long. Germline V CDR1 and CDR2: KGHSH, LQKENI. The V gene lost 5 bases and the J gene lost 0 bases, with 19 bases spanning the gap. CDR3 sequence reads: CASSWTDPLSPNYGYTF. In nucleotides, the CDR3 is TGTGCCAGCTCATGGACAGACCCCTTATCTCCTAACTATGGCTACACCTTC.

The chain joins TRBV5-6 to TRBJ1-2; unclear D gene. Trimming took off 1 base at V and 0 bases at J, with 7 bases between the two ends. The CDR3 has 14 amino acids. Germline lookup yields CDR1 SGHDT and CDR2 YYEEEE. The CDR3: CASSLPGTNYGYTF. The CDR3 coding sequence is TGTGCCAGCAGCTTGCCCGGGACTAACTATGGCTACACCTTC.

Remarks on this clone: This specimen includes other DNA sequences encoding the same CDR3. The chain uses TRBV5-1 and TRBJ2-5; 7 nucleotides match TRBD1. Unmatched junction bases numbered 4, after V lost 4 bases and J lost 1 base. This CDR3 has 14 residues. Per the germline V gene, CDR1 is SGHRS and CDR2 is YFSETQ. The CDR3 DNA reads TGCGCCAGCAGCCTGGGGACAGTCCAAGAGACCCAGTACTTC. This sequence encodes CASSLGTVQETQYF. Filled out from reference TRBV5-1 and TRBJ2-5, the complete variable domain reads KAGVTQTPRYLIKTRGQQVTLSCSPISGHRSVSWYQQTPGQGLQFLFEYFSETQRNKGNFPGRFSGRQFSNSRSEMNVSTLELGDSALYLCASSLGTVQETQYFGPGTRLLVL.

The chain combines TRBV5-4 with TRBJ2-1; possibly TRBD2 for D (6 bases). Germline V gives CDR1 SGHNT, CDR2 YYREEE (reference sequence). V was trimmed by 4 bases and J by 1 base, leaving 15 bases between them. The CDR3 extends over 16 amino acids. The CDR3, as DNA: TGTGCCAGCAGCATCTCGGTCGCGGGGTCCTACAATGAGCAGTTCTTC. Translated, it gives CASSISVAGSYNEQFF.

The V call is TRBV27, the J call TRBJ2-3, with D possibly matching TRBD2 (6 bases). Trimming took off 6 bases at V and 2 bases at J, with 12 bases between the two ends. This CDR3 contains 14 residues. CDR1 is MNHEY, CDR2 SMNVEV, per germline (reference sequence). This chain's CDR3 is CASRPGLSTDTQYF. The CDR3 DNA is TGTGCCAGCAGGCCGGGACTCTCCACAGATACGCAGTATTTT.

The V and J genes are TRBV15 and TRBJ2-7; TRBD2 is a possible D gene (6 bases). CDR3 length equals 14 residues. Per the germline V gene, CDR1 is LNHNV and CDR2 is YYDKDF (reference sequence). Trimming stripped 5 bases from V and 3 bases from J, with 14 bases between. The CDR3 sequence is CATSGGDRGYEQYF. The CDR3 coding sequence is TGTGCCACCAGCGGCGGGGACCGAGGCTACGAGCAGTACTTC.

This clone came up a few times. V usage is TRBV3-1 (or the pseudogene TRBV3-2) and J usage is TRBJ1-3; D may be TRBD1 (6 bases). The CDR3 covers 20 residues. Germline-derived CDR1 and CDR2 are LGHDT and YNNKEL (reference sequence). V lost 4 bases and J lost 0, with 25 bases in between. Here the CDR3 DNA reads TGTGCCAGCAGCCTCTTAGGCTTTCTCGGACAGCCAGGCTCTGGAAACACCATATATTTT. This codes for CASSLLGFLGQPGSGNTIYF.

In its sample, this clone was seen many times. J is TRBJ2-5 and V is TRBV14, with 8 bases identical to TRBD2. The J segment lost 5 bases and the V segment lost 0 bases, leaving 17 bases of the junction unmatched. Germline V lookup: CDR1 SGHDN, CDR2 FVKESK. The CDR3 extends over 19 amino acids. CDR3 in amino acids: CASSQEGTRVARRMETQYF. The DNA of the CDR3 is TGTGCCAGCAGCCAAGAAGGGACTAGAGTAGCGAGGAGGATGGAGACCCAGTACTTC.

The chain has TRBV6-5 and TRBJ2-3; 12 bases fit TRBD2. The CDR3 totals 15 residues. After removal of 5 bases from V and 2 bases from J, the junction contained 2 bases not matched to a gene. The germline V gene encodes CDR1 MNHEY and CDR2 SVGAGI. DNA for the CDR3: TGTGCCAGCAGTCGACTAGCGGGGGTCACAGATACGCAGTATTTT. Its protein product is CASSRLAGVTDTQYF.

V gene TRBV7-2 combines with J gene TRBJ1-1; D is undetermined. Trimming left V 2 bases short and J 1 base short, with 11 bases between. Per germline, CDR1 SGHTA and CDR2 FQGNSA. This CDR3 is built from 15 residues. In DNA, the CDR3 is TGTGCCAGCAGCTTATTTACTGCCCAGAACACTGAAGCTTTCTTT. This encodes CASSLFTAQNTEAFF.

This sequence joins TRBV19 and TRBJ2-7, with D possibly matching TRBD2 (6 bases). Germline lookup yields CDR1 LNHDA and CDR2 SQIVND (reference sequence). Trimming removed 6 bases at V and 2 bases at J, with 20 bases between. The CDR3 is made up of 16 amino acids. The CDR3 DNA is TGTGCCAGTAGCGACTATAGGCGCGGGATAGCCTACGAGCAGTACTTC. Its translation: CASSDYRRGIAYEQYF.

The chain is built from TRBV6-5 and TRBJ1-4; TRBD1 aligns across 10 bases. The CDR3 is 15 residues long. Per germline, CDR1 MNHEY and CDR2 SVGAGI. Losses at the gene ends were 0 bases for V and 6 bases for J; bases not matched to a gene: 1. The CDR3 DNA is TGTGCCAGCAGTTACTCGACAGGGGGCGATGAAAAACTGTTTTTT. It codes for CASSYSTGGDEKLFF.

The chain uses TRBV5-1 and TRBJ2-4, with D tentatively TRBD2 (6 bases). CDR3 length: 13 residues. Looked up from germline, CDR1 is SGHRS and CDR2 is YFSETQ. Trimming stripped 4 bases from V and 8 bases from J, with 13 bases between. CDR3 nucleotide sequence: TGCGCCAGCAGCGCAGGAGGGTCGGACATTCAGTACTTC. It translates to CASSAGGSDIQYF.

The V call is TRBV19, the J call TRBJ2-2; D call uncertain. CDR3 length equals 15 residues. Trimming removed 1 base from V and 0 bases from J, with 6 bases in between. The germline CDR1 and CDR2 sequences are LNHDA and SQIVND (reference sequence). The CDR3 DNA follows: TGTGCCAGTAGTATAGGCATAGCGAACACCGGGGAGCTGTTTTTT. Amino acid sequence: CASSIGIANTGELFF.

This rearrangement joins TRBV7-9 to TRBJ1-6; 7 bases align to TRBD1. CDR3 length: 14 residues. Germline V gene data show CDR1 as SEHNR and CDR2 as FQNEAQ (reference sequence). J lost 9 bases, V lost 4 bases, and 6 bases had no gene match. The CDR3 DNA follows: TGTGCCAGCAGCTCGCCCCAGGGGGGTTCACCCCTCCACTTT. Residues: CASSSPQGGSPLHF.

The chain links TRBV5-5 to TRBJ2-5; 10 bases map to TRBD1. The V segment lost 4 bases and the J segment 6 bases; nucleotides outside the gene matches: 12. CDR1 is SGHKS and CDR2 is YYEKEE in the germline V gene (reference sequence). The CDR3 is made up of 16 amino acids. The CDR3: CASSQASTGGGKTQYF. The CDR3 DNA follows: TGTGCCAGCAGCCAAGCATCGACAGGGGGCGGAAAGACCCAGTACTTC.

V and J are TRBV28 and TRBJ2-5; no definite D call. CDR3 length: 14 amino acids. Trimming stripped 5 bases from V and 7 bases from J, with 17 bases between. Germline-derived CDR1 and CDR2 are MDHEN and SYDVKM. Here the CDR3 reads CASSAPAPGGTQYF. The CDR3, as DNA: TGTGCCAGCAGTGCCCCGGCCCCGGGTGGGACCCAGTACTTC.

This chain joins TRBV5-4 and TRBJ1-6, with TRBD1 identical over 8 bases. Trimming took 5 bases from V and 9 from J; bases not matched to a gene: 4. This CDR3 has 13 amino acids. The germline gives CDR1 SGHNT, CDR2 YYREEE (reference sequence). The CDR3 sequence is CASRTDRGSPLHF. The CDR3 region has the DNA TGTGCCAGCAGGACAGACAGGGGTTCACCCCTCCACTTT.

This chain connects TRBV12-3 or TRBV12-4 to TRBJ2-2, with 8 bases that match TRBD2. With 8 bases clipped from V and 9 bases from J, the junction kept 5 bases outside the gene matches. This CDR3 spans 12 amino acids. For the CDR3, the DNA is TGTGCCAGCTCCAGCGGGAGAAGGGAGCTGTTTTTT. Amino acids: CASSSGRRELFF.

The J gene is TRBJ2-5, the V gene TRBV12-3 or TRBV12-4; D is ambiguous. The ends were cut back, 3 bases at V and 2 bases at J, with 7 bases in the middle. The CDR3 contains 13 residues. As DNA, the CDR3 is TGTGCCAGCAGTTTCACACCTCAAGAGACCCAGTACTTC. This codes for CASSFTPQETQYF.

This chain joins TRBV2 and TRBJ1-1, with D possibly TRBD1 on 5 matching bases. V was cut by 8 bases and J by 4 bases, with 14 bases left in between. In germline, CDR1 is SNHLY, CDR2 FYNNEI. This CDR3 contains 13 residues. The chain's CDR3 is CASRRQGPTEAFF. The DNA of the CDR3 is TGTGCCAGCCGCCGGCAGGGCCCCACTGAAGCTTTCTTT.

V is TRBV25-1 and J is TRBJ2-1, with D perhaps TRBD1 (6 bases). V lost 8 bases and J lost 3, with 11 bases in between. The CDR3 covers 13 residues. Germline V gene lookup returns CDR1 MGHDK and CDR2 SYGVNS. Here the CDR3 reads CASGLDSYNEQFF. In DNA, the CDR3 is TGTGCCAGCGGATTGGACAGCTACAATGAGCAGTTCTTC.

The chain recombines TRBV7-9 with TRBJ1-5; D is undetermined. The length of the CDR3 is 12 residues. Germline loops: CDR1 SEHNR, CDR2 FQNEAQ (reference sequence). V lost 0 bases and J lost 9, with 6 bases in between. CDR3 protein: CASSLARGPQHF. The CDR3 coding sequence is TGTGCCAGCAGCTTAGCGCGAGGGCCCCAGCATTTT.

The genes are TRBV3-1 (or the pseudogene TRBV3-2) and TRBJ1-2, with 9 bases identical to TRBD1. CDR3 length: 15 amino acids. Trimming cost V 1 base and J 6 bases; bases outside gene matches: 6. The germline CDR1 and CDR2 sequences are LGHDT and YNNKEL (reference sequence). Here the CDR3 DNA reads TGTGCCAGCAGCCAAGCCCCCGGGACAGGGCATGGCTACACCTTC. Encoded protein: CASSQAPGTGHGYTF.

The rearrangement links TRBV27 to TRBJ2-1; possibly TRBD1 for D (6 bases). The CDR3 contains 17 residues. Trimming stripped 2 bases from V and 4 bases from J, with 18 bases between. Per germline, CDR1 MNHEY and CDR2 SMNVEV (reference sequence). In DNA form, the CDR3 reads TGTGCCAGCAGTTTACGTCCGGGCAGGGGCGTATACAATGAGCAGTTCTTC. Its protein product is CASSLRPGRGVYNEQFF.

This chain joins TRBV10-3 and TRBJ1-1, with D possibly TRBD1 on 6 matching bases. Trimming took off 0 bases at V and 2 bases at J, with 13 bases between the two ends. Looked up from germline, CDR1 is ENHRY and CDR2 is SYGVKD. This CDR3 region has 16 residues. CDR3 protein: CAISESWTVGNTEAFF. The CDR3 DNA sequence: TGTGCCATCAGTGAGTCGTGGACAGTCGGCAACACTGAAGCTTTCTTT.

The rearrangement links TRBV19 to TRBJ2-3; D may be TRBD1 (5 bases). The CDR3 spans 16 residues. V lost 1 base and J lost 6, with 17 bases in between. Germline lookup yields CDR1 LNHDA and CDR2 SQIVND (reference sequence). This chain's CDR3 is CASSIVWTSRRDTQYF. The CDR3 DNA follows: TGTGCCAGTAGTATAGTCTGGACATCCCGGCGGGATACGCAGTATTTT.

V is TRBV7-9 and J is TRBJ2-3; 12 positions agree with TRBD2. The CDR3 extends over 14 amino acids. J lost 5 bases, V lost 6 bases, and 3 bases had no gene match. CDR1 is SEHNR, CDR2 FQNEAQ, per germline (reference sequence). CDR3 loop: CASRLGLAGDTQYF. In nucleotides, the CDR3 is TGTGCCAGCAGATTGGGACTAGCGGGAGATACGCAGTATTTT.